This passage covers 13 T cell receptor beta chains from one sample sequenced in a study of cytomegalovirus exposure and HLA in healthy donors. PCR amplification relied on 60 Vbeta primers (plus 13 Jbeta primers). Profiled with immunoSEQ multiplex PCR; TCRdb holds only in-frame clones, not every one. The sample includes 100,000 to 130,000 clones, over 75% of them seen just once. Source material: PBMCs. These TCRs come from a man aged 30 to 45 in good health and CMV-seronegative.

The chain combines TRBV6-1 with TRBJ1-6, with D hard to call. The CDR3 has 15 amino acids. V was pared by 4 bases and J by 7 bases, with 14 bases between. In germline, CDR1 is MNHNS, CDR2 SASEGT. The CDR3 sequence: CASSGSFPLNSPLHF. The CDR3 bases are TGTGCCAGCAGTGGGAGCTTCCCTCTCAATTCACCCCTCCACTTT.

The CDR3 nucleotides read TGCGCCAGCAGCTCTGGACAGCAGACTAACACCGGGGAGCTGTTTTTT. The encoded protein is CASSSGQQTNTGELFF. The chain uses TRBV5-1 and TRBJ2-2; a weak D match, TRBD1 (6 bases). Germline V gene lookup returns CDR1 SGHRS and CDR2 YFSETQ. Trimming stripped 3 bases from V and 2 bases from J, with 14 bases between. This CDR3 has 16 amino acids. Full variable domain (missing parts from reference TRBV5-1 and TRBJ2-2): KAGVTQTPRYLIKTRGQQVTLSCSPISGHRSVSWYQQTPGQGLQFLFEYFSETQRNKGNFPGRFSGRQFSNSRSEMNVSTLELGDSALYLCASSSGQQTNTGELFFGEGSRLTVL.

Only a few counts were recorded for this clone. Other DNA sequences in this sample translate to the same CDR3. CDR3: CSVDRGNTEAFF. In DNA, the CDR3 is TGCAGCGTAGACCGGGGGAACACTGAAGCTTTCTTT. This chain joins TRBV29-1 and TRBJ1-1; D ambiguous. In germline, CDR1 is SQVTM, CDR2 ANQGSEA. Trimming took 6 bases from V and 1 from J, leaving 9 bases between them. The CDR3 consists of 12 residues.

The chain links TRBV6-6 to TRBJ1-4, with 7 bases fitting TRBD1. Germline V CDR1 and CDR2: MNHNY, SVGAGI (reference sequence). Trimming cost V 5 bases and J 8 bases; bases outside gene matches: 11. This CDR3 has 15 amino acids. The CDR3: CASSASTGVREKLFF. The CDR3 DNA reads TGTGCCAGCAGTGCCTCAACAGGGGTACGAGAAAAACTGTTTTTT.

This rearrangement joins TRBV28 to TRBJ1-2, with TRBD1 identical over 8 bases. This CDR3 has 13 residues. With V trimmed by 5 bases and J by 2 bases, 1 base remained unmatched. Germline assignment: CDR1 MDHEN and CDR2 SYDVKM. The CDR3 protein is CASSTGGNYGYTF. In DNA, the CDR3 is TGTGCCAGCAGTACAGGGGGAAACTATGGCTACACCTTC.

The CDR3 reads CASSPADYPVGYTF. CDR3 nucleotides: TGTGCCAGCTCACCGGCGGACTACCCGGTGGGCTACACCTTC. V usage is TRBV18 and J usage is TRBJ1-2; D is undetermined. V was pared by 3 bases and J by 8 bases, with 16 bases between. Germline V CDR1 and CDR2: KGHSH, LQKENI. The CDR3 length is 14 residues.

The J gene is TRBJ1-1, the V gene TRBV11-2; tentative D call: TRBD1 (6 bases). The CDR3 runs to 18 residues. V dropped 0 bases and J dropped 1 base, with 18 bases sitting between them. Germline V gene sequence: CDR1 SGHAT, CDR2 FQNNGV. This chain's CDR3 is CASSLDFPDRPTNTEAFF. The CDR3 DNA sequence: TGTGCCAGCAGCTTAGATTTCCCGGACAGACCGACGAACACTGAAGCTTTCTTT.

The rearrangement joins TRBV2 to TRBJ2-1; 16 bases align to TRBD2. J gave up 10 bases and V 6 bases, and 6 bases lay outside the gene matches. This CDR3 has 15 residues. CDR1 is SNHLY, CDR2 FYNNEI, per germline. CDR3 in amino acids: CASRGTSGGAREQFF. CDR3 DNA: TGTGCCAGCAGGGGGACTAGCGGGGGGGCTCGAGAGCAGTTCTTC.

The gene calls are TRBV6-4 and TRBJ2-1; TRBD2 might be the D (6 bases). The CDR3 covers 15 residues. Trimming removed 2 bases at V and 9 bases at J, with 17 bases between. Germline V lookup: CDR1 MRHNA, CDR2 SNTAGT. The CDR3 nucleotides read TGTGCCAGCAGTGACATAGGCTCCGTGGGGGGTGAGCAGTTCTTC. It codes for CASSDIGSVGGEQFF.

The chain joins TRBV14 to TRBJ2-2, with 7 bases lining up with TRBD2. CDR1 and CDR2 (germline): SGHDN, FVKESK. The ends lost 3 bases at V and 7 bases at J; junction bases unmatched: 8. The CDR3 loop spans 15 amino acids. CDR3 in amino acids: CASSHKTSLIGELFF. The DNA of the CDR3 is TGTGCCAGCAGCCACAAGACTAGCTTGATCGGGGAGCTGTTTTTT.

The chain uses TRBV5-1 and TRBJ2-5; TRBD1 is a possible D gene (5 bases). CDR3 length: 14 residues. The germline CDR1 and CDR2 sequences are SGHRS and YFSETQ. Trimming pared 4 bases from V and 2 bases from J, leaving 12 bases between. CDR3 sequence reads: CASSSQGGQETQYF. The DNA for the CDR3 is TGCGCCAGCAGCAGCCAGGGTGGGCAAGAGACCCAGTACTTC. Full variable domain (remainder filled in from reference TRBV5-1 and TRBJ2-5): KAGVTQTPRYLIKTRGQQVTLSCSPISGHRSVSWYQQTPGQGLQFLFEYFSETQRNKGNFPGRFSGRQFSNSRSEMNVSTLELGDSALYLCASSSQGGQETQYFGPGTRLLVL.

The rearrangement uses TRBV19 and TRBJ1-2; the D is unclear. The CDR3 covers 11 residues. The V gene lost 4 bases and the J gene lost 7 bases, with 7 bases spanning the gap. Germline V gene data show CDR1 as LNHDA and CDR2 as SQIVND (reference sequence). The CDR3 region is CASSTPGGYTF. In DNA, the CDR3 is TGTGCCAGTAGTACCCCGGGTGGCTACACCTTC. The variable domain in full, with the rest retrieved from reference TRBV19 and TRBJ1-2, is DGGITQSPKYLFRKEGQNVTLSCEQNLNHDAMYWYRQDPGQGLRLIYYSQIVNDFQKGDIAEGYSVSREKKESFPLTVTSAQKNPTAFYLCASSTPGGYTFGSGTRLTVV.

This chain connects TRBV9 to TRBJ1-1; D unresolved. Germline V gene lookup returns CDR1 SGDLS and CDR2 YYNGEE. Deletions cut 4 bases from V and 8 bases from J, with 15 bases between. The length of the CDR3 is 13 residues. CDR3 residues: CASSPEGVGEAFF. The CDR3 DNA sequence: TGTGCCAGCAGCCCAGAGGGTGTGGGGGAAGCTTTCTTT. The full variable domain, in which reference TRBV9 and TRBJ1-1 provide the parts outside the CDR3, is DSGVTQTPKHLITATGQRVTLRCSPRSGDLSVYWYQQSLDQGLQFLIQYYNGEERAKGNILERFSAQQFPDLHSELNLSSLELGDSALYFCASSPEGVGEAFFGQGTRLTVV.